The clone carrying this TCR beta chain was counted a few times. No antigen is known for it. Germline CDR1 MNHEY, CDR2 SMNVEV (reference sequence). Between the trimmed V and J ends, which lost 4 bases and 4 bases, there was a span of 13 bases. The CDR3 covers 14 residues. TCRdb's copy holds only in-frame clones and misses some; the assay was immunoSEQ multiplex PCR. This sample has about 93,000 clones, with approximately 95% found just once. The data were obtained in a study of graft-versus-host responses after intestinal transplantation. Study-wide background: Every transplant recipient was induced with anti-thymocyte globulin, then maintained on tacrolimus and steroids for about 3 years.

Whole-study results and caveats: Recipient marrow contained GvH clones, some of which appeared first in ileum or blood. High graft-versus-host to host-versus-graft clonal ratios were seen in allografts of patients with graft-donor T cell macrochimerism.

The sample consisted of unstimulated CD8+ T cells sorted from spleen or lymph node cells, taken before intestinal transplant. The chain has TRBV27 and TRBJ1-1, with D hard to call. The receptor comes from a human donor who received an intestinal transplant. In nucleotides, the CDR3 is TGTGCCAGCAGTTCCCATCCTGGCGGCACTGAAGCTTTCTTT. Encoded protein: CASSSHPGGTEAFF.